The T cell receptor (beta chain) under discussion was sequenced for a study of blood T cell repertoires in COVID-19 (dated by TCRdb to about 2020). About the full investigation: Samples covering the acute and convalescent phases of COVID-19 were provided by collaborators in the United States, Italy and Spain. The material from the prospective study consisted of cDNA or gDNA derived from T cells, B-cell-depleted T cells, or PBMCs. Subjects who had been exposed to COVID-19, were actively infected with it, or had recovered from it provided the deeply sampled blood TCRbeta repertoires that made up the dataset. The repertoires were released in a freely available public database intended as a resource for research on the immune response to SARS-CoV-2. The samples were drawn from the first 160 participants of the ongoing ImmuneRACE study and from more than 1,000 subjects provided by 6 global collaborators. A de-identified subject ID, COVID-19 status, age in years and sex were almost always included in the sample metadata. Where HLA class I and class II types were available, the types were taken from metadata supplied by the sample provider, not from assay-based typing.

This clone was seen a handful of times. The specificity of this receptor is unknown. No per-base quality is available; no much larger clone lies one base away. The immunoSEQ Assay, a bias-controlled multiplex PCR, was used to amplify TCRbeta CDR3 regions from genomic DNA. In the authors' own workflow: Nucleated cell counts per sample were estimated from amplification of reference gene primers within the assay. To quantify the absolute abundance of each unique TCRbeta CDR3 rearrangement, sequence reads were collapsed and filtered. For each sample, productive Simpson clonality was calculated as the square root of Simpson's diversity index over productive rearrangements. Imported from immuneACCESS, the table was reduced by TCRdb to in-frame sequences with V and J called. These copies leave out some clones; in studies compared against another copy, an unresolved V gene accounts for under half, and the cause of the remainder is not known. The V and J calls and clone size are taken from that table; D and trimming were inferred from the DNA. The sample includes 290,000 or so clones, with 85% to 90% observed a single time. The top ten constitute roughly 1.3% of the sample.

Trimming removed 1 base from V and 6 bases from J; the gene matches leave 2 bases unexplained. The CDR3 runs 15 residues from the cysteine to the phenylalanine. This entry keeps only the CDR3 DNA: 45 bases, framed from base 1. From a lookup of the germline V gene, CDR1 and CDR2 are SGHAT and FQNNGV. Broader findings and caveats from the paper: The quantity of clinical and demographic metadata differed by source and by participant and was supplied without curation.

The collaborating institutions used their own protocols to collect whole blood in K2EDTA tubes. Collaborator samples were shipped for TCRbeta analysis as frozen whole blood, isolated PBMCs, or DNA extracted from either sample type. The receptor chain draws on TRBV11-2 and TRBJ2-2; TRBD2 agrees with 10 junctional bases. Sequences were obtained from peripheral blood. The source of this sequence is a man aged 65 to 79 with acute or convalescent COVID-19. For the CDR3, the sequence is CASSLGGLASGELFF. At the DNA level, the sequence is TGTGCCAGCAGCTTAGGGGGACTAGCGTCCGGGGAGCTGTTTTTT.